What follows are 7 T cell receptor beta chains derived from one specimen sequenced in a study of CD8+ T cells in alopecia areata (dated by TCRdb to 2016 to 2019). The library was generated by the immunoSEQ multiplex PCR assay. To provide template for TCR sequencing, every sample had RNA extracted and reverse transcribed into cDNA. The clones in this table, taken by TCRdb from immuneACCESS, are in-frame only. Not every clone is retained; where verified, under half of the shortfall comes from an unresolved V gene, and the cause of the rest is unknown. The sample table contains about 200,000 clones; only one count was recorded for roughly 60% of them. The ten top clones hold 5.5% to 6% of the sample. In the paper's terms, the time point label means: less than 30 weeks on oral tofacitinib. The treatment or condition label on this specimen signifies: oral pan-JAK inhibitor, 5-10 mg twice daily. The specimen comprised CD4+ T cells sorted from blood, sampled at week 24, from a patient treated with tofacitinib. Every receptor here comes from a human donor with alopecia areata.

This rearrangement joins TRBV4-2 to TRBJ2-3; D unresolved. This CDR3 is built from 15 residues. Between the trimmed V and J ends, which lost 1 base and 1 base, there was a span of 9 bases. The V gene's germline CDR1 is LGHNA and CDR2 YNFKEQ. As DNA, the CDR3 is TGTGCCAGCAGCCAAGTGGCCCTAGGCACAGATACGCAGTATTTT. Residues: CASSQVALGTDTQYF.

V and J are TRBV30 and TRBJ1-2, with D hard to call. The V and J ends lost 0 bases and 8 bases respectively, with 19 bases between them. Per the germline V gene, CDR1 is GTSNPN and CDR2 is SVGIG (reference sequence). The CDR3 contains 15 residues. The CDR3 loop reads CAWSVPHAGRRGYTF. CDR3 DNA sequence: TGTGCCTGGAGTGTACCCCACGCGGGGAGGCGAGGCTACACCTTC.

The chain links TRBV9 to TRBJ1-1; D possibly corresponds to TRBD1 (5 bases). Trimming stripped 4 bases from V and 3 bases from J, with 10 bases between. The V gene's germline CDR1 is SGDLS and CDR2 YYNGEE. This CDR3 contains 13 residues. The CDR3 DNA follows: TGTGCCAGCAGCTGGGGGACCGACACTGAAGCTTTCTTT. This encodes CASSWGTDTEAFF.

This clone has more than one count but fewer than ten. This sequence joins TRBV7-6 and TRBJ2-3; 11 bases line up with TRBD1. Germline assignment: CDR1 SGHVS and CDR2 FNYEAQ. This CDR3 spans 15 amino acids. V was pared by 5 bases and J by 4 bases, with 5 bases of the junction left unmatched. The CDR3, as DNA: TGTGCCAGCAGCCAGGACAGGGGGCTTTCAGATACGCAGTATTTT. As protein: CASSQDRGLSDTQYF.

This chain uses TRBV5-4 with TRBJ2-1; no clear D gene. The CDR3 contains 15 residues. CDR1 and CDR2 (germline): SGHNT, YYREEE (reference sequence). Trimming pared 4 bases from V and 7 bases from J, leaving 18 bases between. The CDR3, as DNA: TGTGCCAGCAGCGCGCTTCCTCAAGCTAAAAATGAGCAGTTCTTC. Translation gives CASSALPQAKNEQFF.

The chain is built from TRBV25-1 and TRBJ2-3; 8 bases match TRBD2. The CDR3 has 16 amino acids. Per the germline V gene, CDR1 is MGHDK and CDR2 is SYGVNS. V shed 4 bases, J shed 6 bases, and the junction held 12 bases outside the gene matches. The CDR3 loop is CASSVQGGTSSDTQYF. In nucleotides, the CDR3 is TGTGCCAGCAGTGTACAGGGTGGGACTAGTTCGGATACGCAGTATTTT.

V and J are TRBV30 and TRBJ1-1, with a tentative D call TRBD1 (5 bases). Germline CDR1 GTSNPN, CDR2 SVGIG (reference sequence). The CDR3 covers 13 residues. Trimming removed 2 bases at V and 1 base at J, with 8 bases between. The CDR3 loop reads CAWSYRTNTEAFF. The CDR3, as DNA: TGTGCCTGGAGTTACAGGACGAACACTGAAGCTTTCTTT.